The present T cell receptor beta chain was sequenced within a study of tumor and adjacent non-tumor tissue in lung cancer. This sample's RNA came from whole unsorted tissue. Ten or more counts support this clonotype. Trimming removed 3 bases from V and 5 bases from J, with 20 bases in between. Per the germline V gene, CDR1 is SGHNT and CDR2 is YYREEE (reference sequence). This CDR3 has 16 amino acids. The library came from three nested PCR rounds adapted from ARM-PCR protocols. Using its own MiXCR run on the multiplex PCR reads, TCRdb lists one record per CDR3 protein. Seen here are 71,000 or so distinct CDR3 sequences, 80% observed once, and the top ten hold 13%.

The sequence came from a woman in her forties or fifties with non-small cell lung cancer. V and J are TRBV5-4 and TRBJ1-1; the D gene is possibly TRBD1 (6 bases). The source material was lung tumor tissue. CDR3 in DNA: TGTGCCAGCAGCTCTGGGAAACAGGGTAGGAGGACTGAAGCTTTCTTT. Amino acid sequence: CASSSGKQGRRTEAFF.